A selection of T cell receptor beta chains follows, all from one sample in a study of T cells in Graves' hyperthyroidism and ophthalmopathy. From the multiplex PCR reads, TCRdb called clonotypes with MiXCR, one entry per CDR3 protein. The sample holds more than 350,000 distinct CDR3 sequences, roughly 14% seen once. The material sequenced was blood. The source of these receptors is a woman younger than 45 with Graves' ophthalmopathy. The CDR3 runs from the conserved cysteine through the conserved F or W. D genes are given only for firm matches. A clone size is listed for some rows: how often the clone was seen (once, few, many), or a class if it is expanded.

abundance	v_gene	d_gene	j_gene	CDR3nt	CDR3aa
many	TRBV20-1	-	TRBJ2-5	TGCAGTGGGGGGGCGCGAGAGACCCAGTACTTC	CSGGARETQYF
many	TRBV4-1	TRBD1	TRBJ2-1	TGCGCCAGCAGATTCCGGGACAGAGATAACAATGAGCAGTTCTTC	CASRFRDRDNNEQFF
many	TRBV20-1	-	TRBJ2-5	TGCAGTGCTAGGCTCAGGGGCCAGACCCAGTACTTC	CSARLRGQTQYF
many	TRBV9	-	TRBJ2-2	TGTGCCAGCCAATACCTACTGAACACCGGGGAGCTGTTTTTT	CASQYLLNTGELFF
few	TRBV11-3	-	TRBJ2-2	TGTGCCAGCAGCTCCTCAGGGGTGTCCACCGGGGAGCTGTTTTTT	CASSSSGVSTGELFF
many	TRBV18	-	TRBJ1-4	TGTGCCAGCTCACCACCGTCCGGGTCAAGGGAAAAACTGTTTTTT	CASSPPSGSREKLFF
few	TRBV4-1	-	TRBJ1-2	TGCGCCAGCAGCCAAGATTTATCTGGGTCAGATGGCTACACCTTC	CASSQDLSGSDGYTF
many	TRBV24-1	TRBD1	TRBJ2-5	TGTGCCACCAGTGATTTGGGACAGGGAAAAGAGACCCAGTACTTC	CATSDLGQGKETQYF
-	TRBV18	-	TRBJ1-5	TGTGCCAGCTCATCGGGGGTCCTAATAAATCAGCCCCAGCATTTT	CASSSGVLINQPQHF
many	TRBV6-1	-	TRBJ2-1	TGTGCCAGCAGTGAGAACAGGGTTTCCTACAATGAGCAGTTCTTC	CASSENRVSYNEQFF
-	TRBV4-1	-	TRBJ1-4	TGCGCCAGCAGCACGCACACAGGGATTACTAATGAAAAACTGTTTTTT	CASSTHTGITNEKLFF
-	TRBV3-1	TRBD2	TRBJ2-5	TGTGCCAGCACTTTAACTAGCGGGAGTCTGGTGACCCAGTACTTC	CASTLTSGSLVTQYF
many	TRBV9	TRBD1	TRBJ2-1	TGTGCCAGCAGCCCCCGGACAGGTGGCTCCCTCAATGAGCAGTTCTTC	CASSPRTGGSLNEQFF
many	TRBV30	-	TRBJ2-3	TGTGCCTGGGGCGGGACATCCCTCCGGGATACGCAGTATTTT	CAWGGTSLRDTQYF
many	TRBV10-3	-	TRBJ2-3	TGTGCCATCAGTGACTTCAACCGGGACAAGGGCACAGATACGCAGTATTTT	CAISDFNRDKGTDTQYF
few	TRBV9	TRBD2	TRBJ2-1	TGTGCCAGCTCTCCTAGCGGGGGTATTGTACAGTTCTTC	CASSPSGGIVQFF
many	TRBV9	TRBD1	TRBJ2-7	TGTGCCAGCAGCCAGGGACAGGTGAGCTCCTACGAGCAGTACTTC	CASSQGQVSSYEQYF
-	TRBV19	-	TRBJ2-7	TGTGCCCCAACATTAATCTCCTACGAGCAGTACTTC	CAPTLISYEQYF
many	TRBV18	TRBD1	TRBJ2-2	TGTGCCAGCTCACTCGGGACAGAGTCGACCGGGGAGCTGTTTTTT	CASSLGTESTGELFF
-	TRBV18	TRBD1	TRBJ1-5	TGTGCCAGCTCACACGGACAGGGGTTAGGGCATTTT	CASSHGQGLGHF
many	TRBV20-1	TRBD1	TRBJ1-2	TGCAGTGCTAGAGATGGGACAGGGCAGGGCGGCTACACCTTC	CSARDGTGQGGYTF
-	TRBV7-9	-	TRBJ1-1	TGTGCCAGCAGCTTAATCACTGAAGCTTTCTTT	CASSLITEAFF
-	TRBV15	-	TRBJ1-4	TGTGCCACCAGGGGCAGGGTTACAACTAATGAAAAACTGTTTTTT	CATRGRVTTNEKLFF
many	TRBV5-1	-	TRBJ1-1	TGCGCCAGCAGCTTGGGTACCGCTGAGATTACTGAAGCTTTCTTT	CASSLGTAEITEAFF
-	TRBV4-1	-	TRBJ2-3	TGCGCCAGCAGCCACCCGGGGGGGGCTAGCAGGGGGGCGGGATTTGTAGATACGCAGTATTTT	CASSHPGGASRGAGFVDTQYF
-	TRBV10-3	-	TRBJ1-1	TGTGCCATCAGTGCTTCAGGCCGGACTGAAGCTTTCTTT	CAISASGRTEAFF
many	TRBV20-1	TRBD1	TRBJ2-7	TGCAGTGCTAGTCTAAATTGGAAGGAACTGACAGGGTTCGCCTACGAGCAGTACTTC	CSASLNWKELTGFAYEQYF
many	TRBV7-8	TRBD2	TRBJ2-1	TGTGCCAGCAGCTTAGTACTAGCGGGGAATGAGCAGTTCTTC	CASSLVLAGNEQFF
many	TRBV19	TRBD2	TRBJ2-1	TGTGCCAGTAAGTCACAGCGGGAGGAACCGATAGATGAGCAGTTCTTC	CASKSQREEPIDEQFF
once	TRBV30	TRBD2	TRBJ2-1	TGTGCCTGGAGTAGCGGGGGGCTGAATGAGCAGTTCTTC	CAWSSGGLNEQFF
many	TRBV12-3/TRBV12-4	TRBD1	TRBJ1-2	TGTGCCAGCAGTACCCAGGCCCGGACAGGGTCGTTATATGGCTACACCTTC	CASSTQARTGSLYGYTF
many	TRBV7-2	TRBD2	TRBJ2-1	TGTGCCAGCAGCTTAACGTCTAGCGGGGGGCCATACAATGAGCAGTTCTTC	CASSLTSSGGPYNEQFF
many	TRBV18	-	TRBJ1-4	TGTGCCAGCTCACCGAACCGTGCAACTAATGAAAAACTGTTTTTT	CASSPNRATNEKLFF
many	TRBV2	-	TRBJ1-2	TGTGCCAGCAGTGAAGCGCAAGAGGGCTACACCTTC	CASSEAQEGYTF
many	TRBV11-2	TRBD1	TRBJ1-5	TGTGCCAGCAGCGCGGAGGGGGACAGGATCCATTTT	CASSAEGDRIHF
many	TRBV20-1	-	TRBJ2-2	TGCAGTGCTACCTCCGCGGGGGCAGACACCGGGGAGCTGTTTTTT	CSATSAGADTGELFF
once	TRBV11-2	-	TRBJ2-5	TGTGCCAGCAGCGGAGAACTCGATTGTGGTAGGGAGGCCCAGTACTTC	CASSGELDCGREAQYF
many	TRBV6-5	-	TRBJ1-5	TGTGCCAGCAGTTATAGGGGCCTGGGCAATCAGCCCCAGCATTTT	CASSYRGLGNQPQHF
many	TRBV7-6	-	TRBJ1-3	TGTGCCAGCAGCTTATCCGTTGGGTCTCAGGGCTCTGGAAACACCATATATTTT	CASSLSVGSQGSGNTIYF
-	TRBV6-6	-	TRBJ2-7	TGTGCCAGCAGTTACTCGGGGGTTGGGGGCTACGAGCAGTACTTC	CASSYSGVGGYEQYF
many	TRBV6-2/TRBV6-3	-	TRBJ1-1	TGTGCCAGCAGAACCCTCCGGGACGGAACCATGAACACTGAAGCTTTCTTT	CASRTLRDGTMNTEAFF
-	TRBV7-6	-	TRBJ2-3	TGTGCCAGCACGGCGGGGGCCTTCACAGATACGCAGTATTTT	CASTAGAFTDTQYF
many	TRBV11-1	TRBD2	TRBJ2-2	TGTGCCAGCAGCTTAGCGCTAGCGGGGGGAACGAACACCGGGGAGCTGTTTTTT	CASSLALAGGTNTGELFF
many	TRBV30	-	TRBJ1-1	TGTGCCTGTAGAGGGAACACTGAAGCTTTCTTT	CACRGNTEAFF
-	TRBV7-9	-	TRBJ2-7	TGTGTCAGCAGCTTATCCCTAGGTAGTTACGAGCAGTACTTC	CVSSLSLGSYEQYF
many	TRBV5-8	-	TRBJ2-1	TGTGCCAGCCGCGTTGCAGGGACCGCCTACAATGAGCAGTTCTTC	CASRVAGTAYNEQFF
many	TRBV19	-	TRBJ1-5	TGTGCCAGTAGTACCCAACAGGGAAGGGGCAATCAGCCCCAGCATTTT	CASSTQQGRGNQPQHF
many	TRBV20-1	TRBD1	TRBJ2-2	TGCAGTGCTAGACCCACGCACAGGGGGCCAACCGGGGAGCTGTTTTTT	CSARPTHRGPTGELFF
many	TRBV20-1	TRBD2	TRBJ2-5	TGCAGTGCTACCGACTTTCTAGCGGGGGGATCTTCGTGGGAGACCCAGTACTTC	CSATDFLAGGSSWETQYF
many	TRBV27	TRBD1	TRBJ1-5	TGTGCCAGCAGTTTATCGGGCAGGGGGTCGTTACAGCCCCAGCATTTT	CASSLSGRGSLQPQHF